This T cell receptor beta chain comes out of a study of blood T cell repertoires in COVID-19. At the level of the study: Samples taken during acute and convalescent COVID-19 were collected in the United States, Italy and Spain.

This CDR3 has 15 residues. Germline CDR1 reads MGHRA; CDR2 reads YSYEKL. The ends were cut back, 1 base at V and 4 bases at J, with 11 bases in the middle. The assay was immunoSEQ multiplex PCR, and TCRdb's table has in-frame clones only and misses some. The table has 250,000 to 300,000 clones, approximately 90% seen once; the top ten hold just under 6.5%. Enrolment of Seattle patients took place during active infection, and they were followed longitudinally. This clonotype was sampled from a woman between 45 and 65 years old with COVID-19, enrolled during active disease. The source material was peripheral blood. The chain recombines TRBV4-1 with TRBJ1-3; D call uncertain. The CDR3 reads CASSQVAQLGNTIYF. In DNA form, the CDR3 reads TGCGCCAGCAGCCAAGTAGCTCAGCTGGGAAACACCATATATTTT.